These 24 T cell receptor beta chains were sequenced from one sample in a study of glioma-infiltrating T cells. Using RNA template, CDR3s of TCR alpha and beta were amplified with iRepertoire arm-PCR. MiXCR, run by TCRdb on the multiplex PCR reads, gives a single entry per CDR3 protein. The table includes under 200,000 distinct CDR3 sequences, around 42% detected once. Sequenced input: glioma tissue, nonneoplastic brain tissue, or PBMCs (not recorded which). These receptors all stem from a human donor with low-grade glioma or glioblastoma, undergoing nonglioma brain surgery, or in good health (not recorded which).

The V call is TRBV2, the J call TRBJ1-3; tentatively, D is TRBD1 (6 bases). The CDR3 totals 13 residues. Germline V lookup: CDR1 SNHLY, CDR2 FYNNEI. Deletions cut 1 base from V and 5 bases from J, with 6 bases between. DNA of the CDR3: TGTGCCAGCAGTGAAGGGGGGCGAAACACCATATATTTT. Protein: CASSEGGRNTIYF. The whole variable domain, filled in from reference TRBV2 and TRBJ1-3, reads EPEVTQTPSHQVTQMGQEVILRCVPISNHLYFYWYRQILGQKVEFLVSFYNNEISEKSEIFDDQFSVERPDGSNFTLKIRSTKLEDSAMYFCASSEGGRNTIYFGEGSWLTVV.

This clonotype was detected only once. A much larger clone lies a single base off, so this may be a read error. The chain is built from TRBV7-9 and TRBJ1-5, with D hard to call. The V gene's germline CDR1 is SEHNR and CDR2 FQNEAQ (reference sequence). With 5 bases removed from V and 12 bases from J, the gap between germline ends came to 17 bases. The CDR3 covers 13 residues. The CDR3 sequence: CASSLGVGARQHF. DNA for the CDR3: TGTGCCAGCAGCCTCGGGGTGGGTGCGCGCCAGCATTTT.

The V gene is TRBV6-2 or TRBV6-3, the J gene TRBJ2-7; a possible D gene is TRBD1 (6 bases). V was cut by 5 bases and J by 6 bases, with 20 bases left in between. The germline gives CDR1 MNHEY, CDR2 SVGEGT. This CDR3 comprises 15 residues. The CDR3 here is CASSDYGTRTSEQYF. In DNA form, the CDR3 reads TGTGCCAGCAGTGACTACGGGACACGGACCTCCGAGCAGTACTTC.

This clonotype has at least ten counts. CDR3 sequence (DNA): TGTGCCAGCAGCTCCACCGGGGTAGGGGTAGGGGACAATGAGCAGTTCTTC. Its protein is CASSSTGVGVGDNEQFF. This chain uses TRBV7-3 with TRBJ2-1; D assignment may be TRBD1 or TRBD2 (5 bases each). The germline V gene has CDR1 SGHTA and CDR2 FQGTGA. V lost 4 bases to trimming and J lost 5 bases, with 21 bases between them. CDR3 length equals 17 residues.

This clonotype was observed many times. J is TRBJ2-1 and V is TRBV27; 10 nucleotides match TRBD2. The V and J ends lost 6 bases and 2 bases, in that order; junction bases with no gene match: 4. This CDR3 region has 15 residues. Germline V lookup: CDR1 MNHEY, CDR2 SMNVEV (reference sequence). The CDR3 coding sequence is TGTGCCAGCAGACCTGGACTAGCGGCCTACAATGAGCAGTTCTTC. Translated, it gives CASRPGLAAYNEQFF.

V gene TRBV25-1 combines with J gene TRBJ2-7, with TRBD2 identical over 7 bases. V trimming: 5 bases; J trimming: 7 bases; junction bases outside the gene matches: 5. Germline V CDR1 and CDR2: MGHDK, SYGVNS. This CDR3 has 12 residues. The CDR3 DNA sequence: TGTGCCAGCAGTAGCGGGATGAGGGAGCAGTACTTC. Protein product: CASSSGMREQYF.

Regarding this clonotype: This may stem from a read error, because a much larger clone lies one nucleotide away. The CDR3 DNA reads as TGTGCCAGCTCTAGGGGGGGAGGATGGAACCAGTACTTC. It yields the protein CASSRGGGWNQYF. This sequence joins TRBV6-1 and TRBJ2-5, with D possibly TRBD2 on 7 matching bases. Trimming took 8 bases from V and 10 from J, leaving 20 bases between them. CDR3 length equals 13 residues. From germline, CDR1 is MNHNS and CDR2 SASEGT.

This clonotype was counted only a few times. The V and J genes are TRBV28 and TRBJ2-2; D may correspond to TRBD1 or TRBD2 (5 bases each). CDR1 MDHEN and CDR2 SYDVKM come from the germline V gene. V was pared by 5 bases and J by 2 bases, with 15 bases between. The CDR3 consists of 16 residues. DNA for the CDR3: TGTGCCAGCAGTGATCCCGGGACGCTCAACACCGGGGAGCTGTTTTTT. This codes for CASSDPGTLNTGELFF. Variable domain in full (rest from reference TRBV28 and TRBJ2-2): DVKVTQSSRYLVKRTGEKVFLECVQDMDHENMFWYRQDPGLGLRLIYFSYDVKMKEKGDIPEGYSVSREKKERFSLILESASTNQTSMYLCASSDPGTLNTGELFFGEGSRLTVL.

The V gene is TRBV6-2 or TRBV6-3, the J gene TRBJ2-7; TRBD1 is a possible D gene (6 bases). Germline loops: CDR1 MNHEY, CDR2 SVGEGT. The CDR3 totals 14 residues. Trimming removed 6 bases at V and 3 bases at J, with 15 bases between. CDR3 nucleotides: TGTGCCAGCAGAGATTTTGGGGGCCTCTACGAGCAGTACTTC. Translating it yields CASRDFGGLYEQYF.

As to this clonotype: A single base separates this from a much larger clone, so it may be a read error. The chain carries TRBV28 and TRBJ2-7; D may match TRBD1 or TRBD2 (5 bases each). The CDR3 extends over 14 amino acids. Germline CDR1 MDHEN, CDR2 SYDVKM. CDR3 sequence (DNA): TGTGCCAGAAGTTCGAGAACTGGATGGGGGGAGCAGTACTTC. It codes for CARSSRTGWGEQYF.

The chain couples TRBV12-3 or TRBV12-4 to TRBJ2-3; no clear D gene. The V end lost 10 bases, the J end lost 1 base, and 9 bases lay between the germline ends. CDR3 length: 12 amino acids. The CDR3 region has the DNA TGTGCCATCAGCTTCCGCACAGATACGCAGTATTTT. Protein sequence: CAISFRTDTQYF.

This clonotype was recorded many times. J is TRBJ2-1 and V is TRBV28; D gene unclear. V lost 5 bases and J lost 5, with 10 bases in between. Looked up from germline, CDR1 is MDHEN and CDR2 is SYDVKM. CDR3 length: 13 residues. CDR3 loop: CASSTIPDNEQFF. For the CDR3, the DNA is TGTGCCAGCAGTACTATCCCGGACAATGAGCAGTTCTTC.

As regards this clonotype: Possible read error: a much larger clone is one base away. The chain joins TRBV19 to TRBJ1-1; 9 bases fit TRBD1. The germline CDR1 and CDR2 sequences are LNHDA and SQIVND (reference sequence). CDR3 size: 14 residues. The J segment lost 4 bases and the V segment lost 6 bases, leaving 6 bases of the junction unmatched. The CDR3 DNA reads as TGTGCCAGTAGGAGAGGGACAGGGTTCACTGAAGCTTTCTTT. Amino acid sequence: CASRRGTGFTEAFF.

Many counts were recorded for this clonotype. The chain uses TRBV28 and TRBJ1-5; D is perhaps TRBD1 (5 bases). The CDR3 is made up of 15 amino acids. The germline V gene has CDR1 MDHEN and CDR2 SYDVKM. Trimming left V 8 bases short and J 3 bases short, with 17 bases between. In nucleotides, the CDR3 is TGTGCCAGCGGCCCGGGGGTCGATTTCAATCAGCCCCAGCATTTT. Translated: CASGPGVDFNQPQHF.

Concerning this clonotype: A junction end diverges from the germline sequence, so it may reflect a read error. The CDR3 here is CASRGWGINQHQHF. In DNA form, the CDR3 reads TGTGCCAGCAGGGGGTGGGGTATCAATCAGCACCAGCATTTT. The chain employs TRBV2 and TRBJ1-5; D unclear. This CDR3 is 14 amino acids long. Germline V gene data show CDR1 as SNHLY and CDR2 as FYNNEI.

This clonotype was seen once. One junction end disagrees with the germline gene, perhaps due to a read error. The rearrangement joins TRBV20-1 to TRBJ2-7, with 11 bases lining up with TRBD1. The CDR3 consists of 15 residues. Germline V gene lookup returns CDR1 DFQATT and CDR2 SNEGSKA (reference sequence). As DNA, the CDR3 is TGCAGTGCTAACTGGACAGGGGGCGATAATCCCGAGCAATACTTC. It encodes CSANWTGGDNPEQYF.

The CDR3 loop is CASSLGGEKYF. CDR3 bases: TGTGCCAGCAGTCTAGGAGGTGAGAAGTACTTC. This rearrangement joins TRBV6-1 to TRBJ2-7, with a weak D call TRBD2 (5 bases). Trimming stripped 5 bases from V and 11 bases from J, with 13 bases between. The CDR3 runs to 11 residues. Germline CDR1 is MNHNS and CDR2 is SASEGT.

On this clonotype: Possible read error: a much larger clone is one base away. The rearrangement uses TRBV24-1 and TRBJ1-2, with D possibly matching TRBD1 (5 bases). The ends were cut back, 3 bases at V and 7 bases at J, with 11 bases in the middle. The CDR3 extends over 13 amino acids. From germline, CDR1 is KGHDR and CDR2 SFDVKD. CDR3 coding DNA: TGTGCCACCAGTGATCCCAGAGGGGCTGGCTACACCTTC. Residues: CATSDPRGAGYTF.

This chain uses TRBV2 with TRBJ2-5; 10 nucleotides match TRBD1. Trimming took 6 bases from V and 4 from J; bases not matched to a gene: 5. Looked up from germline, CDR1 is SNHLY and CDR2 is FYNNEI. The CDR3 runs to 14 residues. The CDR3 protein is CASSPGQGGETQYF. CDR3 bases: TGTGCCAGCAGCCCCGGACAGGGGGGAGAGACCCAGTACTTC.

Regarding this clonotype: At one end the junction does not follow the germline gene, possibly because of a read error. The rearrangement links TRBV6-2 or TRBV6-3 to TRBJ2-2, with D possibly being TRBD2 (5 bases). CDR3 size: 15 residues. Germline-derived CDR1 and CDR2 are MNHEY and SVGEGT. Here the CDR3 DNA reads TGTGCCATCAGTTCCGGACTTACGAACACCGGGGAGCTGTTTTTT. Its translation is CAISSGLTNTGELFF.

This clonotype was observed many times. The chain is built from TRBV20-1 and TRBJ2-3; TRBD2 might be the D (6 bases). The CDR3 sequence is 16 residues long. Germline V gene lookup returns CDR1 DFQATT and CDR2 SNEGSKA (reference sequence). V was pared by 4 bases and J by 0 bases, with 17 bases between. The CDR3 sequence: CSANSRAGRSTDTQYF. The CDR3 nucleotides read TGCAGTGCTAACTCCCGAGCGGGCAGAAGCACAGATACGCAGTATTTT.

This clonotype came up many times. The chain recombines TRBV27 with TRBJ2-7, with 9 bases matching TRBD1. V was pared by 6 bases and J by 6 bases, with 3 bases of the junction left unmatched. CDR3 length: 12 residues. CDR1 and CDR2 from the germline V gene are MNHEY and SMNVEV (reference sequence). CDR3 sequence reads: CASSDRGIEQYF. CDR3 sequence (DNA): TGTGCCAGCAGCGACAGGGGGATCGAGCAGTACTTC.

This clonotype was seen at least ten times. This sequence joins TRBV2 and TRBJ2-1; 8 positions agree with TRBD1. CDR3 length: 16 residues. Germline CDR1 is SNHLY and CDR2 is FYNNEI. Trimming cost V 7 bases and J 10 bases; bases outside gene matches: 18. In nucleotides, the CDR3 is TGTGCCAGCATTTCCGATGTGGGCAGGGGGCTCGGGGAGCAGTTCTTC. This translates into CASISDVGRGLGEQFF.

In regard to this clonotype: This could be a read error, since a much larger clone is one nucleotide away. The V gene is TRBV27, the J gene TRBJ2-7, with D unclear. The CDR3 is 17 residues long. Germline-derived CDR1 and CDR2 are MNHEY and SMNVEV (reference sequence). V was trimmed by 4 bases and J by 0 bases, leaving 19 bases between them. CDR3 protein: CASSYPPLTPSSYEQYF. CDR3 in DNA: TGTGCCAGCAGTTATCCCCCCTTGACTCCAAGCTCCTACGAGCAGTACTTC.